The 3 T cell receptor beta chains listed next were all sequenced from one sample in a study of T-cell memory formation after mild COVID-19. TCRdb re-called the 5' RACE reads with MiXCR, one entry per CDR3 protein. Counted here are 250,000 or so distinct CDR3 sequences, roughly 18% occurring once; the ten biggest clones make up under 25%. The source material was PBMCs or a T cell subset sorted from them (not recorded which). These TCRs come from a man aged 18 to 29 who had mild COVID-19 (a few samples of this study predate the infection). Cell type and time point are not known.

Here the CDR3 DNA reads TGCAGTGCTAGAAGCGGGGGAAACACCGGGGAGCTGTTTTTT. This encodes CSARSGGNTGELFF. The V gene is TRBV20-1, the J gene TRBJ2-2; 8 bases align to TRBD2. V dropped 2 bases and J dropped 2; count of bases not matched to a gene: 1. This CDR3 is 14 amino acids long. Germline V lookup: CDR1 DFQATT, CDR2 SNEGSKA (reference sequence).

The gene calls are TRBV6-5 and TRBJ1-2; no definite D call. Trimming shortened V by 8 bases and J by 4 bases, and 14 bases separated the two germline ends. The germline V gene has CDR1 MNHEY and CDR2 SVGAGI. The CDR3 contains 13 residues. CDR3 DNA sequence: TGTGCCAGCCACGTCAGTCCCTTCTATGGCTACACCTTC. Translated: CASHVSPFYGYTF.

This clonotype appeared a few times. The CDR3 nucleotides are TGTGCCAGCAGCGCTAGCGGGGGTTTCCAAGAGACCCAGTACTTC. Amino acid sequence: CASSASGGFQETQYF. V and J are TRBV9 and TRBJ2-5, with 10 bases lining up with TRBD2. The CDR3 extends over 15 amino acids. V was pared by 3 bases and J by 1 base, with 3 bases of the junction left unmatched. Germline CDR1 and CDR2: SGDLS and YYNGEE.